This entry is about one TCR beta chain. Germline V CDR1 and CDR2: MNHEY, SVGAGI. The CDR3 is made up of 15 amino acids. The ends were cut back, 4 bases at V and 6 bases at J, with 19 bases in the middle. This record belongs to a study of blood T cell repertoires in COVID-19. About the study: Donors in the United States, Italy and Spain gave samples during acute or convalescent COVID-19.

Original analysis: Reference gene primer amplification gave estimated nucleated cell counts. TCRdb keeps only in-frame clones here, not all; method: immunoSEQ multiplex PCR. V, J and clone size derive from that table, while D and trimming were established from the DNA sequence. The table includes around 260,000 clones, 80% to 90% detected once. The cohort comprised adults aged 18 to 89 years residing in approximately 25 US areas. Cohorts were based on clinical histories the participants reported. The chain employs TRBV6-5 and TRBJ2-7; no firm D call. The origin of this receptor is a young man with acute COVID-19. The sequenced material came from PBMCs or T cells enriched from blood (not recorded which). CDR3 loop: CASSSNTDLRREQYV. The CDR3, as DNA: TGTGCCAGCAGTTCAAACACCGACTTACGGCGCGAGCAGTACGTC.